This T cell receptor beta chain derives from a study of blood T cell repertoires in COVID-19. Turning to the study itself: The cDNA or gDNA used as material had been derived from T cells, B-cell-depleted T cells, or PBMCs.

Trimming shortened V by 5 bases and J by 4 bases, and 8 bases separated the two germline ends. This CDR3 contains 12 residues. Germline V gene lookup returns CDR1 SQVTM and CDR2 ANQGSEA. This clone is a singleton in its sample. Profiling relied on immunoSEQ multiplex PCR, and the TCRdb table lists in-frame clones only, not all of them. Among over 200,000 clones, about nine tenths were seen once, and the ten largest hold 2.5% to 3%. The chain has TRBV29-1 and TRBJ2-2; no clear D. The sequencing sample was made of peripheral blood. This TCR was recovered from a young adult with COVID-19, enrolled during active disease. The CDR3 DNA reads TGCAGCGTTCTAGTTGGCACCGGGGAGCTGTTTTTT. It encodes CSVLVGTGELFF.